Within the sample, the clone carrying this T cell receptor beta chain is medium-sized. CDR3 length: 11 residues. Per germline, CDR1 GTSNPN and CDR2 SVGIG (reference sequence). V was trimmed by 5 bases and J by 11 bases, leaving 15 bases between them. The data were produced by immunoSEQ multiplex PCR, yet TCRdb's version contains in-frame clones alone and is incomplete. The sample consists of about 5,100 clones, approximately 30% of them appearing once. This entry is derived from a study of T cell clonotyping in hematopoietic cell transplantation. Time point denoted: recipient sample about 28 days before transplant, after cytoreduction. Recipients were bled about 28 days pretransplant and at posttransplant days 30, 100, 180.

V is TRBV30 and J is TRBJ1-1, with a weak D call TRBD1 (5 bases). This TCR was sampled from a man in his fifties or sixties with myelofibrosis. Some clones in this sample may be carry-over from other donors' samples. The starting material was peripheral blood mononuclear cells, obtained before stem cell transplant. CDR3 DNA: TGTGCCTGGGCGGGGCAGGTGGAGGCTTTCTTT. Translating it yields CAWAGQVEAFF.